This record covers a single T cell receptor (beta chain). These data come from a study of blood T cell repertoires in COVID-19. Background on the study: PBMCs, B-cell-depleted T cells, or T cells provided the cDNA or gDNA that made up the material.

Authors' processing steps: By means of reference gene primer amplification, nucleated cell counts were estimated. Some clones are missing from TCRdb's copy, which holds only in-frame ones; the method was immunoSEQ multiplex PCR. V and J calls and clone size are given by that table; D and trimming were obtained from the DNA. The sample consists of around 28,000 clones, approximately 83% of them appearing once. The V gene's germline CDR1 is LGHDT and CDR2 YNNKEL (reference sequence). J was trimmed by 2 bases and V by 3 bases; bases with no gene match: 2. CDR3 length: 14 amino acids. This receptor was identified in a human donor in a cohort sampled during active COVID-19. Material: peripheral blood. The chain has TRBV3-1 (or the pseudogene TRBV3-2) and TRBJ2-7, with 9 bases matching TRBD2. CDR3 nucleotide sequence: TGTGCCAGCAGCCAGGGCGGGGGGGCCTACGAGCAGTACTTC. This translates into CASSQGGGAYEQYF.